Listed below are T cell receptor beta chains from one sample, sequenced in a study of T cell changes during pregnancy in multiple sclerosis. This table comes from immunoSEQ multiplex PCR, and its TCRdb copy is limited to in-frame clones, with some not included. Of 12,000 or so clones in the sample, about 88% were seen once. The sequencing here drew on CD8+ T cells from peripheral blood mononuclear cells, taken in the second trimester of pregnancy. Receptors were obtained from a female donor in good health, enrolled as a control in a pregnancy study. CDR3s include the opening cysteine and the closing phenylalanine or tryptophan. A D gene is named only where the DNA matches it firmly. Clone size, where shown, is once, few, many, or a class for clones that have expanded.

V gene: TRBV19; clone size: NA; D gene: TRBD1; J gene: TRBJ2-7; CDR3 DNA: TGTGCCAGTAGTATAGGACAGGGGGCTTTCTACGAGCAGTACTTC; CDR3 protein: CASSIGQGAFYEQYF
V gene: TRBV12-5; clone size: NA; D gene: NA; J gene: TRBJ1-1; CDR3 DNA: TGTGCTAGTGGTTTGTCCTCTGAAGCTTTCTTT; CDR3 protein: CASGLSSEAFF
V gene: TRBV14; clone size: NA; D gene: NA; J gene: TRBJ2-1; CDR3 DNA: TGTGCCAGCAGTTTACAGCAGAACGAGCAGTTCTTC; CDR3 protein: CASSLQQNEQFF
V gene: TRBV7-9; clone size: NA; D gene: NA; J gene: TRBJ2-7; CDR3 DNA: TGTGCCAGCAGCTTAGGCGGAGTGCCGGGGTACTTC; CDR3 protein: CASSLGGVPGYF
V gene: TRBV7-9; clone size: NA; D gene: NA; J gene: TRBJ1-5; CDR3 DNA: TGTGCCAGCAGCTCTGACAGCAGCAATCAGCCCCAGCATTTT; CDR3 protein: CASSSDSSNQPQHF
V gene: TRBV28; clone size: few; D gene: NA; J gene: TRBJ1-6; CDR3 DNA: TGTGCCAGCACGGCACCCCGAGGTCCCCTCCACTTT; CDR3 protein: CASTAPRGPLHF
V gene: TRBV27; clone size: NA; D gene: TRBD1; J gene: TRBJ1-4; CDR3 DNA: TGTGCCAGCAGCCCAGGGACAGCTGGTGAAAAACTGTTTTTT; CDR3 protein: CASSPGTAGEKLFF
V gene: TRBV6-5; clone size: NA; D gene: TRBD1; J gene: TRBJ1-2; CDR3 DNA: TGTGCCAGCAGTTACGCGGACAGGGGCTATGGCTACACCTTC; CDR3 protein: CASSYADRGYGYTF
V gene: TRBV18; clone size: NA; D gene: NA; J gene: TRBJ2-7; CDR3 DNA: TGTGCCAGCTCACCAGACAGCTCCTACGAGCAGTACTTC; CDR3 protein: CASSPDSSYEQYF
V gene: TRBV13; clone size: NA; D gene: TRBD1; J gene: TRBJ2-7; CDR3 DNA: TGTGCCAGCGGGACAGGGGGCTCCTACGAGCAGTACTTC; CDR3 protein: CASGTGGSYEQYF
V gene: TRBV7-2; clone size: NA; D gene: TRBD1; J gene: TRBJ2-7; CDR3 DNA: TGTGCCAGCAGCTACGACAGGGAGACCTACGAGCAGTACTTC; CDR3 protein: CASSYDRETYEQYF
V gene: TRBV29-1; clone size: once; D gene: TRBD2; J gene: TRBJ2-3; CDR3 DNA: TGCAGCGTTACCAACCCTAACGCCGGGAGGACAGATACGCAGTATTTT; CDR3 protein: CSVTNPNAGRTDTQYF
V gene: TRBV10-3; clone size: NA; D gene: TRBD1; J gene: TRBJ1-1; CDR3 DNA: TGTGCCATCAGGGAGCCGGGACAGGGGAGGGATGAAGCTTTCTTT; CDR3 protein: CAIREPGQGRDEAFF
V gene: TRBV27; clone size: NA; D gene: NA; J gene: TRBJ2-7; CDR3 DNA: TGTGCCAGCAGTCAAACCAGCGGGCTAACCTACGAGCAGTACTTC; CDR3 protein: CASSQTSGLTYEQYF
V gene: TRBV27; clone size: NA; D gene: NA; J gene: TRBJ2-3; CDR3 DNA: TGTGCCAGCAGTTTAGGGGCGTCTAGCACAGATACGCAGTATTTT; CDR3 protein: CASSLGASSTDTQYF
V gene: TRBV21-1; clone size: NA; D gene: NA; J gene: TRBJ2-7; CDR3 DNA: TGTGCCAGCAGCAACCGGGACAGCTCCTACGAGCAGTACTTC; CDR3 protein: CASSNRDSSYEQYF
V gene: TRBV4-1; clone size: NA; D gene: TRBD1; J gene: TRBJ1-4; CDR3 DNA: TGCGCCAGCAGCCAAGATCAGGAGGGGGCGAACACTAATGAAAAACTGTTTTTT; CDR3 protein: CASSQDQEGANTNEKLFF
V gene: TRBV5-6; clone size: NA; D gene: NA; J gene: TRBJ2-7; CDR3 DNA: TGTGCCAGCAGCTTGGGGCGGAGCTCCTACGAGCAGTACTTC; CDR3 protein: CASSLGRSSYEQYF
V gene: TRBV7-9; clone size: NA; D gene: NA; J gene: TRBJ2-1; CDR3 DNA: TGTGCCAGCAGCTTAGCGCGGGACCCCCACAATGAGCAGTTCTTC; CDR3 protein: CASSLARDPHNEQFF
V gene: TRBV19; clone size: NA; D gene: NA; J gene: TRBJ2-1; CDR3 DNA: TGTGCCAGTAGTATAGCCCCGGAGAATGAGCAGTTCTTC; CDR3 protein: CASSIAPENEQFF
V gene: TRBV27; clone size: few; D gene: NA; J gene: TRBJ2-1; CDR3 DNA: TGTGCCAGCAGTCAACGGGTCCCTTCCTACAATGAGCAGTTCTTC; CDR3 protein: CASSQRVPSYNEQFF
V gene: TRBV7-9; clone size: NA; D gene: NA; J gene: TRBJ1-1; CDR3 DNA: TGTGCCAGCAGCTTATTAGGGGTGAACACTGAAGCTTTCTTT; CDR3 protein: CASSLLGVNTEAFF
V gene: TRBV2; clone size: NA; D gene: TRBD2; J gene: TRBJ2-7; CDR3 DNA: TGTGCCAGCAGTGAACTCAGGACTAGCGCCGCCCTTAGCGAGCAGTACTTC; CDR3 protein: CASSELRTSAALSEQYF
V gene: TRBV6-5; clone size: NA; D gene: NA; J gene: TRBJ2-1; CDR3 DNA: TGTGCCAGCAGTTACGTGGGAGAGGGCAATGAGCAGTTCTTC; CDR3 protein: CASSYVGEGNEQFF
V gene: TRBV5-6; clone size: NA; D gene: TRBD2; J gene: TRBJ2-7; CDR3 DNA: TGTGCCAGCAGCTTGGGGTCTGCCAGCGGGAACTACGAGCAGTACTTC; CDR3 protein: CASSLGSASGNYEQYF
V gene: TRBV6-4; clone size: NA; D gene: TRBD2; J gene: TRBJ2-3; CDR3 DNA: TGTGCCAGCAGTGACGGGACTAGCGGCACAGATACGCAGTATTTT; CDR3 protein: CASSDGTSGTDTQYF
V gene: TRBV6-5; clone size: NA; D gene: NA; J gene: TRBJ2-5; CDR3 DNA: TGTGCCAGCAGCCCAGTGTCGGGGGAAGAGACCCAGTACTTC; CDR3 protein: CASSPVSGEETQYF
V gene: TRBV7-6; clone size: NA; D gene: NA; J gene: TRBJ1-1; CDR3 DNA: TGTGCCAGCAGCTCGCAGGGCCTCATGAACACTGAAGCTTTCTTT; CDR3 protein: CASSSQGLMNTEAFF
V gene: TRBV5-1; clone size: NA; D gene: NA; J gene: TRBJ2-2; CDR3 DNA: TGCGCCAGCAGCCCCTCGACTGCGAACACCGGGGAGCTGTTTTTT; CDR3 protein: CASSPSTANTGELFF
V gene: TRBV7-9; clone size: NA; D gene: NA; J gene: TRBJ2-1; CDR3 DNA: TGTGCCAGCAGCTTTCAGGGGAAACGTGAGCAGTTCTTC; CDR3 protein: CASSFQGKREQFF
V gene: TRBV13; clone size: NA; D gene: NA; J gene: TRBJ1-1; CDR3 DNA: TGTGCCAGCAGCTTAGGCCATGAGTGGACTGAAGCTTTCTTT; CDR3 protein: CASSLGHEWTEAFF
V gene: TRBV27; clone size: few; D gene: NA; J gene: TRBJ2-7; CDR3 DNA: TGTGCCAGCAGTGGACAGAGCTCCTACGAGCAGTACTTC; CDR3 protein: CASSGQSSYEQYF
V gene: TRBV6-5; clone size: NA; D gene: NA; J gene: TRBJ2-7; CDR3 DNA: TGTGCCAGCAGTTACTCGACCGGGTATTACGAGCAGTACTTC; CDR3 protein: CASSYSTGYYEQYF
V gene: TRBV15; clone size: NA; D gene: NA; J gene: TRBJ1-4; CDR3 DNA: TGTGCCACCAGCAGGAGGGCAGGGGCCGACGAAAAACTGTTTTTT; CDR3 protein: CATSRRAGADEKLFF
V gene: TRBV4-3; clone size: NA; D gene: NA; J gene: TRBJ2-2; CDR3 DNA: TGCGCCAGCAGCCAAGATGAGGGGCGGGGTTCAATCACCGGGGAGCTGTTTTTT; CDR3 protein: CASSQDEGRGSITGELFF
V gene: TRBV5-6; clone size: NA; D gene: NA; J gene: TRBJ1-1; CDR3 DNA: TGTGCCAGCAGACTCGACAGCGCGAACACTGAAGCTTTCTTT; CDR3 protein: CASRLDSANTEAFF
V gene: TRBV21-1; clone size: NA; D gene: NA; J gene: TRBJ2-3; CDR3 DNA: TGTGCCAGCAAGTCAGCGGGAGGGGGGGATACGCAGTATTTT; CDR3 protein: CASKSAGGGDTQYF
V gene: TRBV2; clone size: NA; D gene: NA; J gene: TRBJ1-1; CDR3 DNA: TGTGCCAGCAGTCAGGGGAGGGGCACTGAAGCTTTCTTT; CDR3 protein: CASSQGRGTEAFF
V gene: TRBV9; clone size: few; D gene: TRBD2; J gene: TRBJ2-3; CDR3 DNA: TGTGCCAGCAGCGTTAGTGGGACTAGCGGGCCCGGCACAGATACGCAGTATTTT; CDR3 protein: CASSVSGTSGPGTDTQYF
V gene: TRBV7-9; clone size: NA; D gene: NA; J gene: TRBJ1-4; CDR3 DNA: TGTGCCAGCAGTGGACAGCTGATTAATGAAAAACTGTTTTTT; CDR3 protein: CASSGQLINEKLFF
V gene: TRBV27; clone size: NA; D gene: TRBD2; J gene: TRBJ2-3; CDR3 DNA: TGTGCCAGCAACTTCCTCCCGATGGCTAGCGGGAGGGGCACAGATACGCAGTATTTT; CDR3 protein: CASNFLPMASGRGTDTQYF
V gene: TRBV15; clone size: NA; D gene: NA; J gene: TRBJ2-1; CDR3 DNA: TGTGCCACCAGCAGAGATCGGGGAGCGACGGATGAGCAGTTCTTC; CDR3 protein: CATSRDRGATDEQFF
V gene: TRBV7-9; clone size: NA; D gene: NA; J gene: TRBJ1-2; CDR3 DNA: TGTGCCAGCACCTCAGGGGAAGTCGGCTACACCTTC; CDR3 protein: CASTSGEVGYTF
V gene: TRBV6-5; clone size: NA; D gene: NA; J gene: TRBJ2-3; CDR3 DNA: TGTGCCAGCAGTTACGACGGGGAAACAGATACGCAGTATTTT; CDR3 protein: CASSYDGETDTQYF
V gene: TRBV11-2; clone size: NA; D gene: NA; J gene: TRBJ2-3; CDR3 DNA: TGTGCCAGCAGCTTAGATACTAGGGTCTCAGATACGCAGTATTTT; CDR3 protein: CASSLDTRVSDTQYF
V gene: TRBV27; clone size: once; D gene: NA; J gene: TRBJ1-1; CDR3 DNA: TGTGCCAGCAGTCCAAGGGAGGGGACTCCGGAAGCTTTCTTT; CDR3 protein: CASSPREGTPEAFF
V gene: TRBV6-1; clone size: NA; D gene: NA; J gene: TRBJ2-7; CDR3 DNA: TGTGCCAGCAGTGAAGACACGGTAAGCCACTACGAGCAGTACTTC; CDR3 protein: CASSEDTVSHYEQYF
V gene: TRBV27; clone size: NA; D gene: NA; J gene: TRBJ2-7; CDR3 DNA: TGTGCCAGCAGTTTACAGGGGAGCTCCTACGAGCAGTACTTC; CDR3 protein: CASSLQGSSYEQYF
V gene: TRBV14; clone size: NA; D gene: TRBD1; J gene: TRBJ1-1; CDR3 DNA: TGTGCCAGCAGCCAATCCGGGACAGGGGGCTTTTCGAACACTGAAGCTTTCTTT; CDR3 protein: CASSQSGTGGFSNTEAFF
V gene: TRBV15; clone size: NA; D gene: NA; J gene: TRBJ2-1; CDR3 DNA: TGTGCCACCAGCAGAGATCGAGAGGGCCCCAATGAGCAGTTCTTC; CDR3 protein: CATSRDREGPNEQFF
V gene: TRBV9; clone size: NA; D gene: NA; J gene: TRBJ1-4; CDR3 DNA: TGTGCCAGCAGCTCTAGTCCAGAAACAGGAAATGAAAAACTGTTTTTT; CDR3 protein: CASSSSPETGNEKLFF
V gene: TRBV4-1; clone size: once; D gene: NA; J gene: TRBJ2-7; CDR3 DNA: TGCGCCAGCAGCCAGGGGGACTCTTACTCCTACGAGCAGTACTTC; CDR3 protein: CASSQGDSYSYEQYF
V gene: TRBV4-1; clone size: NA; D gene: NA; J gene: TRBJ1-1; CDR3 DNA: TGCGCCAGCAGCCAGTATCTAGGGGCGGGAACTGAAGCTTTCTTT; CDR3 protein: CASSQYLGAGTEAFF
V gene: TRBV19; clone size: NA; D gene: TRBD1; J gene: TRBJ1-2; CDR3 DNA: TGTGCCAGTAGTTCCGGGACAGCCTATGGCTACACCTTC; CDR3 protein: CASSSGTAYGYTF